This record covers a single T cell receptor beta chain. What it binds is not known. The sample is drawn from a study of CD8 T cells in ankylosing spondylitis. Findings and limits, study-wide: According to the report, clones linked to the disease were significantly enriched in matched synovial fluid samples taken from ankylosing spondylitis patients. In ankylosing spondylitis blood, a motif of fewer than 10 highly homologous TCR beta variants appeared characteristic. Some of the motif variants had earlier been found in reactive arthritis patients' fluid and blood. Disease-linked clones bore a CD8+ phenotype, appearing relatively rarely in peripheral blood.

As the method for making TCR beta libraries, quantitative 5'-RACE with molecular barcodes was used. Each CDR3 protein gets one entry after TCRdb re-called the 5' RACE reads with MiXCR. The table records hundreds of thousands of distinct CDR3 sequences, roughly a quarter of them present only once. The CDR3 is made up of 15 amino acids. V was trimmed by 3 bases and J by 1 base, leaving 7 bases between them. The V gene's germline CDR1 is SGHVS and CDR2 FNYEAQ. This chain joins TRBV7-6 and TRBJ2-6; no clear D. Sequencing was done on a sample of blood, either unsorted or a sorted T cell fraction (not recorded which). This sequence was found in a male donor with ankylosing spondylitis. CDR3 region: CASSFIISGANVLTF. CDR3 sequence (DNA): TGTGCCAGCAGCTTCATTATATCTGGGGCCAACGTCCTGACTTTC.